These 16 T cell receptor beta chains were all obtained from the same sample, sequenced in a study of T cell responses to AZD1222 COVID-19 vaccine. Measured with immunoSEQ multiplex PCR; TCRdb has only the in-frame clones, and not every one. Altogether fewer than 120,000 clones are present, 70% to 90% being singletons, with the ten largest covering 3.2%. This sample comprised peripheral blood, obtained on day 0 of AZD1222 vaccination. The receptor source for this set is an adult in good health.

The rearrangement links TRBV5-4 to TRBJ2-5, with 10 bases identical to TRBD2. CDR3 length: 16 residues. V was clipped by 3 bases and J by 5 bases; unmatched bases: 10. CDR1 is SGHNT and CDR2 is YYREEE in the germline V gene (reference sequence). CDR3 in amino acids: CASSSSGRPVRETQYF. The CDR3 coding sequence is TGTGCCAGCAGCTCTAGCGGGAGACCTGTAAGGGAGACCCAGTACTTC. Full variable domain (rest looked up from reference TRBV5-4 and TRBJ2-5): ETGVTQSPTHLIKTRGQQVTLRCSSQSGHNTVSWYQQALGQGPQFIFQYYREEENGRGNFPPRFSGLQFPNYSSELNVNALELDDSALYLCASSSSGRPVRETQYFGPGTRLLVL.

J is TRBJ1-2 and V is TRBV24-1, with TRBD1 matching over 8 bases. The V gene end was trimmed by 2 bases and the J gene end by 4 bases; junction bases not matched to a gene: 14. Germline V gene lookup returns CDR1 KGHDR and CDR2 SFDVKD. This CDR3 contains 18 residues. The CDR3 loop reads CATSDSPGAGGAVYGYTF. The CDR3 nucleotides are TGTGCCACCAGTGATTCACCCGGAGCAGGGGGCGCAGTCTATGGCTACACCTTC.

This chain connects TRBV6-2 or TRBV6-3 to TRBJ2-5, with a weak D call TRBD2 (5 bases). Germline V gene data show CDR1 as MNHEY and CDR2 as SVGEGT. This CDR3 contains 14 residues. V lost 5 bases to trimming and J lost 5 bases, with 15 bases between them. The CDR3 DNA reads as TGTGCCAGCAGTCCGGGAATACGCGGGGAGACCCAGTACTTC. Its translation is CASSPGIRGETQYF.

V and J are TRBV7-8 and TRBJ1-5, with unresolved D. V shed 1 base and J shed 0 bases, with 10 bases lying between them. This CDR3 spans 16 amino acids. Germline V CDR1 and CDR2: SGHVS, FQNEAQ. The CDR3 region is CASSLVSRLSNQPQHF. The CDR3 DNA is TGTGCCAGCAGCTTAGTGTCCAGACTTAGCAATCAGCCCCAGCATTTT.

This clone came up once. CDR3 bases: TGTGCCAGTAGTGTGGGAGGCCAAGAGACCCAGTACTTC. Translated: CASSVGGQETQYF. This sequence joins TRBV19 and TRBJ2-5, with D possibly TRBD2 on 6 matching bases. Trimming pared 5 bases from V and 1 base from J, leaving 8 bases between. Germline V lookup: CDR1 LNHDA, CDR2 SQIVND (reference sequence). CDR3 length equals 13 residues.

CDR3 residues: CASSQPGRSSYEQYF. For the CDR3, the DNA is TGCGCCAGCAGTCAACCGGGACGGAGCTCCTACGAGCAGTACTTC. V is TRBV23-1 and J is TRBJ2-7; possibly TRBD1 or TRBD2 for D (5 bases each). TRBV23-1 is designated an ORF whose function remains uncertain. The CDR3 is 15 amino acids. Trimming left V 2 bases short and J 0 bases short, with 11 bases between.

This clone was seen a few times. J is TRBJ2-2 and V is TRBV9; unclear D gene. CDR3 length: 13 residues. Germline assignment: CDR1 SGDLS and CDR2 YYNGEE. Trimming shortened V by 0 bases and J by 6 bases, and 6 bases separated the two germline ends. CDR3 in amino acids: CASSVATAGELFF. The CDR3 DNA sequence: TGTGCCAGCAGCGTAGCTACGGCCGGGGAGCTGTTTTTT.

V and J are TRBV30 and TRBJ1-1, with D perhaps TRBD1 (5 bases). Germline V gene sequence: CDR1 GTSNPN, CDR2 SVGIG (reference sequence). The ends were cut back, 0 bases at V and 0 bases at J, with 11 bases in the middle. This CDR3 comprises 15 residues. The CDR3 coding sequence is TGTGCCTGGAGTGTACCGCGACAGATGAACACTGAAGCTTTCTTT. Translating it yields CAWSVPRQMNTEAFF.

The rearrangement links TRBV6-1 to TRBJ2-4; D is possibly TRBD1 (6 bases). The germline V gene has CDR1 MNHNS and CDR2 SASEGT. The CDR3 consists of 15 residues. Trimming stripped 0 bases from V and 2 bases from J, with 8 bases between. DNA for the CDR3: TGTGCCAGCAGTGAAGCAACAGGGACCAAAAACATTCAGTACTTC. Amino acid sequence: CASSEATGTKNIQYF.

This clone was recorded only once. One end of the junction is discordant with germline, which a read error may explain. The chain carries TRBV3-1 (or the pseudogene TRBV3-2) and TRBJ2-1; 8 bases align to TRBD2. CDR1 is LGHDT, CDR2 YNNKEL, per germline (reference sequence). There are 14 residues in the CDR3. The CDR3 coding sequence is TGTGCCAGCAGCCAAGACTCTAGCGGGCGAGCCTTGGTCTTC. Translating it yields CASSQDSSGRALVF.

This clone was observed once. The chain has TRBV7-9 and TRBJ1-1; D uncertain. Germline V gene sequence: CDR1 SEHNR, CDR2 FQNEAQ (reference sequence). V lost 3 bases and J 3 bases, leaving 14 bases between the germline ends. The CDR3 length is 15 residues. The CDR3 DNA is TGTGCCAGCAGCTTGTCCGGGTTGTTCGACACTGAAGCTTTCTTT. The encoded protein is CASSLSGLFDTEAFF.

This clone was detected a few times. This sequence joins TRBV3-1 (or the pseudogene TRBV3-2) and TRBJ1-2; perhaps TRBD1 as D (5 bases). The germline V gene has CDR1 LGHDT and CDR2 YNNKEL (reference sequence). The CDR3 runs to 13 residues. The V end was cut by 2 bases, the J end by 2 bases, with 6 bases between. CDR3 residues: CASSQWDNYGYTF. As DNA, the CDR3 is TGTGCCAGCAGCCAATGGGACAACTATGGCTACACCTTC.

This clone appeared once. The chain employs TRBV4-3 and TRBJ1-3; no clear D gene. Trimming took off 0 bases at V and 0 bases at J, with 15 bases between the two ends. CDR3 length equals 18 residues. Germline CDR1 reads LGHNA; CDR2 reads YSLEER. The CDR3 nucleotides are TGCGCCAGCAGCCAAGATCGGACCTCTTCATCCTCTGGAAACACCATATATTTT. The encoded protein is CASSQDRTSSSSGNTIYF.

The chain is built from TRBV3-1 (or the pseudogene TRBV3-2) and TRBJ2-6; 8 bases fit TRBD1. The CDR3 length is 17 residues. Germline V gene sequence: CDR1 LGHDT, CDR2 YNNKEL (reference sequence). Trimming removed 5 bases from V and 0 bases from J; junction bases left unmatched: 6. CDR3 in DNA: TGTGCCAGCAGCAAAATCACAGGGGGCTCTGGGGCCAACGTCCTGACTTTC. This encodes CASSKITGGSGANVLTF.

Concerning this clone: One junction end does not reproduce the germline sequence, and a read error may be involved. This sequence joins TRBV7-3 and TRBJ2-1, with D perhaps assigned TRBD1 or TRBD2 (5 bases each). The CDR3 is 15 amino acids. Germline CDR1 reads SGHTA; CDR2 reads FQGTGA. In nucleotides, the CDR3 is TGTGCCAGCAGCATAGGACTGGGGGTCTACAATGGGCAGTTCTTC. It encodes CASSIGLGVYNGQFF.

The rearrangement joins TRBV5-1 to TRBJ1-1, with 8 positions matching TRBD1. The germline V gene has CDR1 SGHRS and CDR2 YFSETQ. V was pared by 0 bases and J by 13 bases, with 14 bases of the junction left unmatched. CDR3 length equals 15 residues. CDR3 in amino acids: CASSLAGRGTGIVFF. DNA of the CDR3: TGCGCCAGCAGCTTGGCGGGGAGGGGGACAGGCATAGTTTTCTTT.